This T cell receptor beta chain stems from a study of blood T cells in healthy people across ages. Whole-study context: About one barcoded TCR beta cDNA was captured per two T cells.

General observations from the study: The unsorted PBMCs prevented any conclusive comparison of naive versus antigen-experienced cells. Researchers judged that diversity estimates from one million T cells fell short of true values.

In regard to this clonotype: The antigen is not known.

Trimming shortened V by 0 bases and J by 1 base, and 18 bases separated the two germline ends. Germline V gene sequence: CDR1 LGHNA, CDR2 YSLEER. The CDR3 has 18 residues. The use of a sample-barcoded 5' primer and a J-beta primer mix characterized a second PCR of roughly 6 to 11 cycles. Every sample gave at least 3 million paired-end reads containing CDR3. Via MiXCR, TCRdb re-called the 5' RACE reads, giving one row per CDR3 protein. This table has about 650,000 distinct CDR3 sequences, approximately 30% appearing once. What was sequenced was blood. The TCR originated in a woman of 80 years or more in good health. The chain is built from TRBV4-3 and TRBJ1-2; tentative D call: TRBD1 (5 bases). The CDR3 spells CASSQDRGTSTFNYGYTF. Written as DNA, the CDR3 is TGCGCCAGCAGCCAAGATCGAGGGACCTCAACTTTTAACTATGGCTACACCTTC.